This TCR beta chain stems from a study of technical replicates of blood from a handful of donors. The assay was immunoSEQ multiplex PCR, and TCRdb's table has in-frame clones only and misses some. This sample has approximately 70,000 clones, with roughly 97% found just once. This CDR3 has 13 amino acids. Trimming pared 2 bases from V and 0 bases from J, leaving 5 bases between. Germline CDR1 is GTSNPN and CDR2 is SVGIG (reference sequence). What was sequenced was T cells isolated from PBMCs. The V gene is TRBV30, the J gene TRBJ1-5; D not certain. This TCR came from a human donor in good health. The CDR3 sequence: CAWSQDSNQPQHF. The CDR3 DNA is TGTGCCTGGAGTCAGGATAGCAATCAGCCCCAGCATTTT.